This TCR beta chain was sequenced for a study of T-cell reconstitution after alpha-beta-depleted transplantation in children. General study points: The study reportedly traced alpha-beta T cells about two months after transplant to several hundred expanded graft clones. Counts and diversity of T cells one year after transplant came mostly from newly produced T cells.

Preparation of the TCRbeta library used unique molecular identifiers. Using its own MiXCR run on the PCR reads, TCRdb lists one record per CDR3 protein. This table has about 580,000 distinct CDR3 sequences, 25% to 30% appearing once. A few counts support this clonotype. Its specificity is not known. The sequence was collected from a boy in the first two years of life with Wiskott-Aldrich syndrome, due to receive a stem cell transplant. The material sequenced was PBMCs, taken before TCRalphabeta/CD19-depleted stem cell transplant.

The CDR3 loop is CSAGGTGELFF. CDR3 DNA sequence: TGCAGCGCAGGTGGCACCGGGGAGCTGTTTTTT. The chain joins TRBV29-1 to TRBJ2-2, with D unresolved. Looked up from germline, CDR1 is SQVTM and CDR2 is ANQGSEA. The V gene lost 7 bases and the J gene lost 4 bases, with 7 bases spanning the gap. This CDR3 is 11 amino acids long.